This T cell receptor (beta chain) was recorded in a study of CD8 T cells in ankylosing spondylitis. Overall study findings and caveats: Within matched ankylosing spondylitis synovial fluid, disease-linked clones were reportedly significantly enriched. Researchers report that disease-linked clones proved CD8+ and relatively rare in peripheral blood.

Looked up from germline, CDR1 is SGHRS and CDR2 is YFSETQ. The CDR3 is 15 amino acids. V lost 4 bases, J lost 2 bases, and 9 bases stayed unmatched. Quantitative 5'-RACE with molecular barcodes generated TCR beta libraries. TCRdb itself ran the 5' RACE reads through MiXCR, one entry per CDR3 protein. In the table there are about 92,000 distinct CDR3 sequences, about 8.8% of which are singletons. This clonotype was detected many times. Its antigen is currently unknown. The receptor comes from a male donor with ankylosing spondylitis or in good health (not recorded which). The J gene is TRBJ2-7, the V gene TRBV5-1; 7 nucleotides align to TRBD2. Sequenced material: blood, either unsorted or a sorted T cell fraction (not recorded which). The CDR3 sequence: CASSLEPGGTYEQYF. Here the CDR3 DNA reads TGCGCCAGCAGCCTCGAACCGGGAGGAACCTACGAGCAGTACTTC.